These 18 T cell receptor beta chains came from one sample sequenced in a study of technical replicates of blood from several donors. Sequencing used immunoSEQ multiplex PCR; TCRdb keeps in-frame clones, though not all of them. The sample includes around 86,000 clones, around 96% of them seen just once. Material for sequencing was T cells isolated from PBMCs. The receptors originated from a human donor in good health.

Here the CDR3 reads CSVGQGPSETQYF. CDR3 nucleotides: TGCAGCGTGGGACAGGGCCCATCCGAGACCCAGTACTTC. This chain links TRBV29-1 with TRBJ2-5; 9 bases align to TRBD1. V dropped 6 bases and J dropped 5; count of bases not matched to a gene: 7. CDR3 length: 13 amino acids. From germline, CDR1 is SQVTM and CDR2 ANQGSEA.

This clone was seen just once. The rearrangement uses TRBV19 and TRBJ1-5, with D possibly TRBD1 on 6 matching bases. The CDR3 runs 13 residues. The germline V and J ends were trimmed by 4 bases and 6 bases, with 10 bases remaining between them. Germline V CDR1 and CDR2: LNHDA, SQIVND (reference sequence). DNA for the CDR3: TGTGCCAGTAGTAGGCAGGGGCCTCAGCCCCAGCATTTT. Translation gives CASSRQGPQPQHF.

The gene calls are TRBV28 and TRBJ1-2, with 10 bases aligning to TRBD1. Germline V lookup: CDR1 MDHEN, CDR2 SYDVKM. This CDR3 region has 14 residues. V dropped 3 bases and J dropped 4; count of bases not matched to a gene: 2. CDR3 in amino acids: CASSFRDRGYGYTF. The CDR3 nucleotides are TGTGCCAGCAGTTTTCGGGACAGGGGCTATGGCTACACCTTC.

The CDR3: CASSWDRGDEQYF. DNA for the CDR3: TGCGCCAGCAGCTGGGACAGGGGCGACGAGCAGTACTTC. The chain recombines TRBV5-1 with TRBJ2-7; 10 bases line up with TRBD1. J lost 5 bases, V lost 3 bases, and 2 bases had no gene match. Germline V lookup: CDR1 SGHRS, CDR2 YFSETQ. CDR3 length equals 13 residues.

The CDR3 spells CASSLGGGAAYNEQFF. CDR3 nucleotide sequence: TGTGCCAGCAGCTTAGGGGGAGGGGCAGCCTACAATGAGCAGTTCTTC. The V gene is TRBV11-3, the J gene TRBJ2-1, with TRBD2 matching over 7 bases. The CDR3 sequence is 16 residues long. Germline V gene data show CDR1 as SGHNT and CDR2 as YENEEA. V dropped 1 base and J dropped 2; count of bases not matched to a gene: 5.

This clone was counted once. The J gene is TRBJ1-1, the V gene TRBV28; 9 nucleotides align to TRBD1. The ends lost 6 bases at V and 1 base at J; junction bases unmatched: 15. Germline loops: CDR1 MDHEN, CDR2 SYDVKM. The length of the CDR3 is 18 residues. Here the CDR3 reads CASSSTWDRVEGNTEAFF. CDR3 nucleotide sequence: TGTGCCAGCAGCTCTACCTGGGACAGGGTTGAAGGGAACACTGAAGCTTTCTTT.

The V call is TRBV7-2, the J call TRBJ2-3; 11 bases line up with TRBD2. The CDR3 is 16 amino acids. Germline values: CDR1 SGHTA, CDR2 FQGNSA. J was trimmed by 2 bases and V by 5 bases; bases with no gene match: 6. CDR3 in DNA: TGTGCCAGCAGCCCGAGACTAGCGGGGTACACAGATACGCAGTATTTT. Its translation is CASSPRLAGYTDTQYF.

The chain employs TRBV5-1 and TRBJ2-3, with TRBD1 as a possible D gene (5 bases). The CDR3 contains 13 residues. Trimming took 7 bases from V and 3 from J, leaving 12 bases between them. Germline CDR1 and CDR2: SGHRS and YFSETQ. CDR3 region: CASGAGRTDTQYF. For the CDR3, the DNA is TGCGCCAGCGGGGCAGGTCGGACAGATACGCAGTATTTT.

CDR3 sequence: CASSPGGYEQFF. The CDR3 DNA reads TGTGCCAGCAGCCCCGGGGGGTATGAGCAGTTCTTC. This chain connects TRBV11-2 to TRBJ2-1; 7 nucleotides line up with TRBD2. Germline V lookup: CDR1 SGHAT, CDR2 FQNNGV. The length of the CDR3 is 12 residues. The V segment lost 5 bases and the J segment 8 bases; nucleotides outside the gene matches: 3. The full variable domain, rest sourced from reference TRBV11-2 and TRBJ2-1, is EAGVAQSPRYKIIEKRQSVAFWCNPISGHATLYWYQQILGQGPKLLIQFQNNGVVDDSQLPKDRFSAERLKGVDSTLKIQPAKLEDSAVYLCASSPGGYEQFFGPGTRLTVL.

The chain is built from TRBV5-4 and TRBJ2-5; D perhaps matches TRBD2 (7 bases). Germline V gene data show CDR1 as SGHNT and CDR2 as YYREEE (reference sequence). The CDR3 totals 14 residues. The V and J ends lost 2 bases and 5 bases respectively, with 13 bases between them. The CDR3: CASSLEGGHETQYF. CDR3 DNA sequence: TGTGCCAGCAGCTTAGAGGGGGGGCACGAGACCCAGTACTTC.

J is TRBJ1-1 and V is TRBV9; the match to TRBD1 covers 7 bases. Germline values: CDR1 SGDLS, CDR2 YYNGEE. This CDR3 has 16 amino acids. After removal of 4 bases from V and 2 bases from J, the junction contained 11 bases not matched to a gene. Here the CDR3 DNA reads TGTGCCAGCAGCTTAGAGAACAGGGGACCTAACACTGAAGCTTTCTTT. Protein: CASSLENRGPNTEAFF.

The count of this clone is one. CDR3 amino acids: CAWQTRGGETQYF. In DNA, the CDR3 is TGTGCCTGGCAGACTAGGGGTGGGGAGACCCAGTACTTC. The chain recombines TRBV30 with TRBJ2-5; possibly TRBD2 for D (6 bases). This CDR3 region has 13 residues. Germline-derived CDR1 and CDR2 are GTSNPN and SVGIG (reference sequence). The V and J ends lost 5 bases and 5 bases respectively, with 15 bases between them.

The V gene is TRBV7-2, the J gene TRBJ2-2; 7 positions agree with TRBD2. The CDR3 is 14 amino acids. From germline, CDR1 is SGHTA and CDR2 FQGNSA. V was clipped by 0 bases and J by 6 bases; unmatched bases: 1. CDR3 sequence (DNA): TGTGCCAGCAGCTTAGCGGGAGGGCCCGGGGAGCTGTTTTTT. Its translation is CASSLAGGPGELFF.

This sequence joins TRBV4-1 and TRBJ1-1; 7 nucleotides line up with TRBD1. The CDR3 covers 15 residues. Unmatched junction bases numbered 5, after V lost 3 bases and J lost 1 base. Germline V gene lookup returns CDR1 MGHRA and CDR2 YSYEKL. CDR3 sequence (DNA): TGCGCCAGCAGCCATACAGGGGCCCAGAACACTGAAGCTTTCTTT. Protein: CASSHTGAQNTEAFF.

The chain uses TRBV5-4 and TRBJ2-1, with D unresolved. CDR1 and CDR2 from the germline V gene are SGHNT and YYREEE (reference sequence). Trimming pared 0 bases from V and 11 bases from J, leaving 12 bases between. This CDR3 region has 13 residues. The CDR3 protein is CASSLGIEKKQFF. Written as DNA, the CDR3 is TGTGCCAGCAGCTTGGGCATAGAGAAGAAGCAGTTCTTC.

The rearrangement links TRBV7-9 to TRBJ2-2; the D is unclear. The V gene lost 6 bases and the J gene lost 5 bases, with 13 bases spanning the gap. The CDR3 is 14 residues long. Germline lookup yields CDR1 SEHNR and CDR2 FQNEAQ (reference sequence). The CDR3 loop reads CASSARTTTGELFF. DNA of the CDR3: TGTGCCAGCAGTGCCCGTACGACAACCGGGGAGCTGTTTTTT.

V and J are TRBV7-9 and TRBJ1-1; perhaps TRBD1 as D (6 bases). The ends were cut back, 3 bases at V and 2 bases at J, with 19 bases in the middle. The germline V gene has CDR1 SEHNR and CDR2 FQNEAQ (reference sequence). The CDR3 spans 17 residues. In DNA form, the CDR3 reads TGTGCCAGCAGCTTCCCCAACAGGGCTGCAGTAAACACTGAAGCTTTCTTT. The encoded protein is CASSFPNRAAVNTEAFF.

The V and J genes are TRBV7-9 and TRBJ2-3, with 8 bases aligning to TRBD1. Germline assignment: CDR1 SEHNR and CDR2 FQNEAQ (reference sequence). The V gene end was trimmed by 5 bases and the J gene end by 2 bases; junction bases not matched to a gene: 6. There are 15 residues in the CDR3. The CDR3 loop is CASSRTGPHTDTQYF. CDR3 bases: TGTGCCAGCAGCCGGACAGGGCCCCACACAGATACGCAGTATTTT.